This is a list of T cell receptor beta chains from one sample in a study of HIV-infected patients and healthy controls. TCRdb redid the calling of the 5' RACE reads with MiXCR, one entry per CDR3 protein. The repertoire holds over 3,500 distinct CDR3 sequences, with 7% to 9.5% as singletons. The input for sequencing was blood, taken during antiretroviral therapy. These receptors all come from an adult with HIV infection. Each CDR3 is given with its conserved first and last residue. D genes are given only for firm matches. Expanded clones get a size class; other rows say once, few or many, or leave the size out.

clone size | J gene | D gene | V gene | CDR3 DNA | CDR3 protein
medium-sized | TRBJ2-3 | TRBD2 | TRBV20-1 | TGCAGTGCTCGGAGGCCAGAGGGACTAGCGGGGCCCACAGATACGCAGTATTTT | CSARRPEGLAGPTDTQYF
many | TRBJ2-7 | NA | TRBV5-6 | TGTGCCAGCAGCCAAGAGGCGTCCCCCTACGAGCAGTACTTC | CASSQEASPYEQYF
medium-sized | TRBJ2-7 | NA | TRBV12-3/TRBV12-4 | TGTGCCAGCAGTCCACTCGGACAGCTCTACGAGCAGTACTTC | CASSPLGQLYEQYF
many | TRBJ1-2 | NA | TRBV6-2/TRBV6-3 | TGTGCCAGCAAGGGGAGCGAACAGGGCAATCGGTACACCTTC | CASKGSEQGNRYTF
medium-sized | TRBJ2-1 | NA | TRBV5-1 | TGCGCCAGCAGCTTTGAGGGAGTGACTTACAATGAGCAGTTCTTC | CASSFEGVTYNEQFF
medium-sized | TRBJ1-5 | NA | TRBV19 | TGTGCCAGTAGTCCCGGTCCGACGAATCAGCCCCAGCATTTT | CASSPGPTNQPQHF
few | TRBJ2-3 | NA | TRBV18 | TGTGCCAGCTCACCGACAGGTCGACGGTTAGATACGCAGTATTTT | CASSPTGRRLDTQYF
many | TRBJ1-1 | NA | TRBV15 | TGTGCCACCCGCAGGGAGACGTGGAAAACTGAAGCTTTCTTT | CATRRETWKTEAFF
medium-sized | TRBJ2-3 | NA | TRBV7-3 | TGTGCCAGCAGCTTATTTTCCGGTGCAGATACGCAGTATTTT | CASSLFSGADTQYF
many | TRBJ2-1 | TRBD2 | TRBV7-2 | TGTGCCAGCAGCCTTCAATCTAGCGGGGGGCGGTATGAGCAGTTCTTC | CASSLQSSGGRYEQFF
many | TRBJ1-5 | NA | TRBV19 | TGTGCCAGTAGACCGACAGGCTCTTCGTCCTATAGCAATCAGCCCCAGCATTTT | CASRPTGSSSYSNQPQHF
many | TRBJ2-1 | TRBD2 | TRBV4-1 | TGCGCCAGCAGCCAAGTAAACCGACTAGCGGGGGGCCGGGATTACAATGAGCAGTTCTTC | CASSQVNRLAGGRDYNEQFF
medium-sized | TRBJ2-7 | NA | TRBV13 | TGTGCCAGCCATCCCCGGGTCGGCTACGAGCAGTACTTC | CASHPRVGYEQYF
NA | TRBJ2-1 | TRBD2 | TRBV5-1 | TGCGCCAGCAGCTTGGGTTGGTCTAGCGGGGGGGGGTCCTACAATGAGCAGTTCTTC | CASSLGWSSGGGSYNEQFF
medium-sized | TRBJ2-1 | NA | TRBV14 | TGTGCCAGCAGCCAAGATTGGATGTCCTACAATGAGCAGTTCTTC | CASSQDWMSYNEQFF
medium-sized | TRBJ2-1 | NA | TRBV29-1 | TGCAGCGTTGAGTCGGGAAGGGTGGGGTACAATGAGCAGTTCTTC | CSVESGRVGYNEQFF
many | TRBJ2-7 | NA | TRBV6-5 | TGTGCCAGCAGTTACTCGTTTGGCAGTCCAGGCTACGAGCAGTACTTC | CASSYSFGSPGYEQYF
many | TRBJ2-1 | NA | TRBV9 | TGTGCCAGCAGCGTGAGATCAGTGGCAGGGGATAATGAGCAGTTCTTC | CASSVRSVAGDNEQFF
few | TRBJ1-1 | NA | TRBV29-1 | TGCAGCGTTCACGGACCGGGTCCAGCTTTCTTT | CSVHGPGPAFF
medium-sized | TRBJ2-3 | NA | TRBV4-3 | TGCGCCAGCAGCCAAGATTATCAGTTCACAGATACGCAGTATTTT | CASSQDYQFTDTQYF
many | TRBJ1-1 | NA | TRBV6-2/TRBV6-3 | TGTGCCAGCAGAGGGCCGTCCGACACTGAAGCTTTCTTT | CASRGPSDTEAFF
medium-sized | TRBJ1-1 | NA | TRBV7-9 | TGTGCCAGCAGCTTAGGGGGGGGTGAAGCTTTCTTT | CASSLGGGEAFF
medium-sized | TRBJ2-2 | TRBD2 | TRBV18 | TGTGCCAGCTCACCCGGACTAGACAGCGGGGAGCTGTTTTTT | CASSPGLDSGELFF
medium-sized | TRBJ2-5 | NA | TRBV9 | TGTGCCAGCAGCGTTGATGGGACACCTCAAGAGACCCAGTACTTC | CASSVDGTPQETQYF
NA | TRBJ2-3 | TRBD1 | TRBV10-3 | TGTGCCACTCAGGGGGCCTCAGATACGCAGTATTTT | CATQGASDTQYF
medium-sized | TRBJ2-5 | NA | TRBV14 | TGTGCCAGCAGCCAAGAGGGAAGATTGTACCAAGAGACCCAGTACTTC | CASSQEGRLYQETQYF
many | TRBJ2-7 | NA | TRBV13 | TGTGCCAGCAGCTTAAAACGGCGGTCCTACGAGCAGTACTTC | CASSLKRRSYEQYF
medium-sized | TRBJ2-2 | NA | TRBV18 | TGTGCCAGCTCACCACCTCTGGGGGCAAAGAACACCGGGGAGCTGTTTTTT | CASSPPLGAKNTGELFF
medium-sized | TRBJ2-1 | TRBD2 | TRBV6-6 | TGTGCCAGCAGTCGGACTAGCTCCTACAATGAGCAGTTCTTC | CASSRTSSYNEQFF
medium-sized | TRBJ1-2 | NA | TRBV20-1 | TGCAGTGCTATGACGAGCAGGGTTGACGGCTACACCTTC | CSAMTSRVDGYTF
medium-sized | TRBJ2-3 | TRBD2 | TRBV3-1 | TGTGCCAGCAGCCGAAGGCCGCTAGCGGGGCCAGGGGATACGCAGTATTTT | CASSRRPLAGPGDTQYF
NA | TRBJ2-7 | NA | TRBV7-9 | TGTGCCAGCAGCTTGCAGCAGGGCCCCTACGAGCAGTACTTC | CASSLQQGPYEQYF
many | TRBJ2-1 | NA | TRBV24-1 | TGTGCCACCAGTGACCCACGAGCCGGGGGGCCCTACAATGAGCAGTTCTTC | CATSDPRAGGPYNEQFF
medium-sized | TRBJ1-5 | NA | TRBV7-6 | TGTGCCAGCAGCCAGGACCCGTATAATCAGCCCCAGCATTTT | CASSQDPYNQPQHF
medium-sized | TRBJ2-1 | NA | TRBV27 | TGTGCCAGCAGGTCACAGGGTCATGAGCAGTTCTTC | CASRSQGHEQFF
few | TRBJ1-1 | NA | TRBV4-1 | TGCGCCAGCAGCCTAATGGGAGGTGGCACTGAAGCTTTCTTT | CASSLMGGGTEAFF
many | TRBJ1-2 | TRBD1 | TRBV6-5 | TGTGCCAGCACCCCCCAGGGGGCCAGTGGCTACACCTTC | CASTPQGASGYTF
many | TRBJ2-7 | TRBD1 | TRBV12-3/TRBV12-4 | TGTGCCAGCAGTCTCCGACAGGGTCTCGACGAGCAGTACTTC | CASSLRQGLDEQYF
many | TRBJ2-5 | NA | TRBV9 | TGTGCCAGCAGCGTAGTGTCTGGCAGTTACGGGACCCAGTACTTC | CASSVVSGSYGTQYF
medium-sized | TRBJ2-7 | NA | TRBV7-2 | TGTGCCAGCAGCTTCTCCAGCGCGTACGAGCAGTACTTC | CASSFSSAYEQYF
few | TRBJ2-6 | NA | TRBV4-3 | TGCGCCAGCAGCCAAGAGGCGAGCTCTGGGGCCAACGTCCTGACTTTC | CASSQEASSGANVLTF
large | TRBJ2-2 | NA | TRBV12-5 | TGTGCTAGTGGTTTGGTATTGCTAGGACACACCGGGGAGCTGTTTTTT | CASGLVLLGHTGELFF
NA | TRBJ2-5 | NA | TRBV10-3 | TGTGCCATCAGTGAGTCGCGGCAGCAAGAGACCCAGTACTTC | CAISESRQQETQYF
medium-sized | TRBJ1-5 | NA | TRBV7-3 | TGTGCCAGCAGCTTTCCCCCCGGGGCCCAGACAGTAGGGACATATAGCAATCAGCCCCAGCATTTT | CASSFPPGAQTVGTYSNQPQHF
medium-sized | TRBJ2-1 | TRBD2 | TRBV10-3 | TGTGCCATCAGTGCAGACGGGGGGGCCTACAATGAGCAGTTCTTC | CAISADGGAYNEQFF
many | TRBJ2-5 | TRBD2 | TRBV5-1 | TGCGCCAGCAGCTTGCCTAGCGGGGCCCAAGAGACCCAGTACTTC | CASSLPSGAQETQYF
NA | TRBJ2-7 | NA | TRBV2 | TGTGCCAGCAAGGACGTGGTGACAACTCCCTACGAGCAGTACTTC | CASKDVVTTPYEQYF
medium-sized | TRBJ1-5 | TRBD1 | TRBV7-9 | TGTGCCAGCAGCCCTACAGGGGCTGGTGATCAGCCCCAGCATTTT | CASSPTGAGDQPQHF
many | TRBJ2-6 | NA | TRBV20-1 | TGCAGTGCCACCAACCCCTCCAGCGCCAACGTCCTGACTTTC | CSATNPSSANVLTF
NA | TRBJ2-3 | NA | TRBV11-2 | TGTGCCAGCAGCCTAGGCGGGGGCATCACAGATACGCAGTATTTT | CASSLGGGITDTQYF
many | TRBJ2-5 | NA | TRBV29-1 | TGCAGCGTCGGGCGCCAAGAGACCCAGTACTTC | CSVGRQETQYF
many | TRBJ2-3 | TRBD1 | TRBV28 | TGTGCCAGCAGTTGGGACAGGAATTCGGATACGCAGTATTTT | CASSWDRNSDTQYF
medium-sized | TRBJ1-1 | NA | TRBV10-3 | TGTGCCATCAGTTTATACGGGAACACTGAAGCTTTCTTT | CAISLYGNTEAFF
many | TRBJ2-1 | TRBD2 | TRBV6-6 | TGTGCCAGCGTGTTAGCGGGGGGGCCCAATGAGCAGTTCTTC | CASVLAGGPNEQFF
NA | TRBJ2-3 | NA | TRBV9 | TGTGCCAGCAGTGGCGGGTTCACAGATACGCAGTATTTT | CASSGGFTDTQYF
NA | TRBJ1-5 | TRBD1 | TRBV7-7 | TGTGCTAGCAGCTGGAAGACAGGGGAAAACCGACAGCCCCAGCATTTT | CASSWKTGENRQPQHF
medium-sized | TRBJ2-7 | TRBD1 | TRBV7-9 | TGTGCCAGCAGCTCACGGGACAGGGGGTTCGAGCAGTACTTC | CASSSRDRGFEQYF
many | TRBJ2-7 | NA | TRBV6-5 | TGTGCCAGCAGTCACGACAACCCCTACGAGCAGTACTTC | CASSHDNPYEQYF
many | TRBJ2-3 | TRBD2 | TRBV5-6 | TGTGCCAGCAGCTTGTTGACTAGCGGGGGGGCAGATACGCAGTATTTT | CASSLLTSGGADTQYF
many | TRBJ2-1 | TRBD1 | TRBV6-1 | TGTGCCAGCAGAACCGGGACAGGGTCTAAGAATGAGCAGTTCTTC | CASRTGTGSKNEQFF